These T cell receptor beta chains were read from a single sample in a study of CD8+CD57+ T cells in acquired aplastic anemia. MiXCR was run by TCRdb on the reads, yielding one entry per CDR3 protein. There are under 350,000 distinct CDR3 sequences in the sample; under 60% occur only once, and approximately 1.3% lies in the top ten. Sequenced material: sorted CD4+, CD8+, or CD8+CD57+ T cells (not recorded which) from PBMCs. These receptors were obtained from a human donor with aplastic anemia. The conserved cysteine and the conserved F or W are not part of the CDR3 here. Clone size appears in some rows only: once, few, many, or a class for an expanded clone.

- TRBJ2-7 TRBV20-1 SAERASSYEQY
many TRBJ1-1 TRBV6-1 ASSANRGGNTEAF
many TRBJ1-6 TRBV20-1 SADRQGSYNSPLH
few TRBJ2-7 TRBV2 ASRDRVYEQY
- TRBJ1-5 TRBV7-6 ASSLGAGGGNQPQH
- TRBJ1-5 TRBV20-1 SARGGWGQPQH
- TRBJ2-7 TRBV20-1 SARDDSYEQY
- TRBJ1-2 TRBV29-1 SVEERYGYT
few TRBJ1-2 TRBV20-1 SGQGARGYT
many TRBJ2-1 TRBV7-2 ASSGRGRSYNEQF
once TRBJ2-1 TRBV20-1 SARGRRKRDVYEQS
few TRBJ2-5 TRBV19 ASSSKQGARGETQY
- TRBJ2-2 TRBV7-2 ASSLGGVVTGELF
- TRBJ1-1 TRBV2 ASSGDNPEAF
many TRBJ2-5 TRBV3-1 ASSGLAGVLLGGTQY
many TRBJ1-2 TRBV7-9 ASSLAPGAQYAYT
many TRBJ1-1 TRBV12-3/TRBV12-4 ASSFLQTNTEAF
once TRBJ2-5 TRBV9 ASSVLGTLAGGPLGTQY
many TRBJ2-3 TRBV10-1 ASSERGVTSSTDTQY
many TRBJ1-1 TRBV5-1 ASSGGQVLNTEAF
- TRBJ2-3 TRBV13 ASSSFTATTGTDTRY
- TRBJ2-3 TRBV10-1 ASSEGARDTQY
few TRBJ2-2 TRBV24-1 ATSDRLAGGNTGELF
many TRBJ2-3 TRBV25-1 ASSPGGGTDTQY
many TRBJ2-2 TRBV11-2 ASSLMGQMNTGELF
many TRBJ1-2 TRBV18 ASSPTEDYGYT
- TRBJ1-2 TRBV15 ATSSLGPPGGYT
many TRBJ2-1 TRBV7-2 ASSIQGTNEQF
many TRBJ2-7 TRBV6-5 ASSYDHRGDYEQY
- TRBJ1-2 TRBV7-9 ASSSMDRGGGYT
once TRBJ1-4 TRBV15 ATSREQGSGREKLF
few TRBJ1-5 TRBV24-1 ATSVGQGINQPQH
many TRBJ1-2 TRBV6-1 ASSEGVGVYGYT
few TRBJ1-2 TRBV19 ASSFRGGGYT
- TRBJ2-1 TRBV20-1 SAPATGEQF
many TRBJ2-1 TRBV25-1 ASSNHETGNNEQF
- TRBJ1-6 TRBV5-1 ASGPGSQNSPLH
once TRBJ2-2 TRBV19 ASRRDTNTGELF
few TRBJ2-3 TRBV24-1 ATSDARLSTDTQY
- TRBJ2-1 TRBV29-1 SVETGAPGQF
- TRBJ2-3 TRBV24-1 ATSDWASGGQADTQY
- TRBJ2-7 TRBV29-1 SVEKGDRGYGQY